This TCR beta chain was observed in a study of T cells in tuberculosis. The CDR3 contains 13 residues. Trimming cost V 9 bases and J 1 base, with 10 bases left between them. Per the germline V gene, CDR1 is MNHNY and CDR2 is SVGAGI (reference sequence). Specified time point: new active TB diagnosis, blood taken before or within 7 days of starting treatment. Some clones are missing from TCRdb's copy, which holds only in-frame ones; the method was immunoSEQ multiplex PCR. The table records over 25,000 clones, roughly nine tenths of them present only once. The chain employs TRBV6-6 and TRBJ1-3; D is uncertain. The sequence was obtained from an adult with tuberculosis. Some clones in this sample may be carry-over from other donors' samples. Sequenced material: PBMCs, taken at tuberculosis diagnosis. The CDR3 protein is CASEDGSGNTIYF. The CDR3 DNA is TGTGCCAGTGAGGATGGGTCTGGAAACACCATATATTTT.